The 26 T cell receptor beta chains reported below all come from one sample, sequenced in a study of T cell clonotyping in hematopoietic cell transplantation. Using immunoSEQ multiplex PCR, the repertoire was profiled, and TCRdb retains in-frame clones only, with some absent. The profile shows roughly 38,000 clones, about 87% of them singletons. Sequencing used peripheral blood mononuclear cells. These receptor sequences come from a woman in her thirties or forties in good health. Some clones in this sample may be carry-over from other donors' samples.

The chain is built from TRBV19 and TRBJ1-1; D might be TRBD1 (5 bases). Trimming shortened V by 7 bases and J by 4 bases, and 16 bases separated the two germline ends. CDR1 is LNHDA and CDR2 is SQIVND in the germline V gene (reference sequence). This CDR3 has 14 residues. The CDR3 DNA is TGTGCCAGTATCCGGGGGGACGATATCACTGAAGCTTTCTTT. Its protein product is CASIRGDDITEAFF.

This sequence joins TRBV6-1 and TRBJ1-5; TRBD1 aligns across 9 bases. Germline V gene data show CDR1 as MNHNS and CDR2 as SASEGT. After removal of 6 bases from V and 7 bases from J, the junction contained 7 bases not matched to a gene. This CDR3 has 14 amino acids. The CDR3 spells CASRDRGGGQPQHF. The CDR3 region has the DNA TGTGCCAGCAGGGACAGGGGCGGCGGCCAGCCCCAGCATTTT.

The chain recombines TRBV5-8 with TRBJ2-7; 9 bases match TRBD1. V trimming: 8 bases; J trimming: 1 base; junction bases outside the gene matches: 7. This CDR3 is 14 amino acids long. CDR1 is SGHTS, CDR2 YDEGEE, per germline. In DNA form, the CDR3 reads TGTGCCAGTCAAGGGACAGGGAATTCCTACGAGCAGTACTTC. Its translation: CASQGTGNSYEQYF.

The chain couples TRBV6-6 to TRBJ1-4; no clear D gene. Trimming pared 6 bases from V and 4 bases from J, leaving 18 bases between. CDR1 is MNHNY and CDR2 is SVGAGI in the germline V gene (reference sequence). The CDR3 is 16 amino acids. The CDR3 DNA follows: TGTGCCAGCAGCTCCGGGCCTCTCAGCGGTAATGAAAAACTGTTTTTT. Translation gives CASSSGPLSGNEKLFF.

The rearrangement links TRBV6-6 to TRBJ1-2; D is perhaps TRBD1 (6 bases). Germline lookup yields CDR1 MNHNY and CDR2 SVGAGI (reference sequence). Trimming took off 4 bases at V and 8 bases at J, with 14 bases between the two ends. The CDR3 covers 13 residues. CDR3 sequence reads: CASSSDRLYGYTF. DNA of the CDR3: TGTGCCAGCAGTTCTGACAGGTTGTACGGCTACACCTTC.

CDR3 loop: CAWSVNVGKPEAFF. The DNA of the CDR3 is TGTGCCTGGAGTGTAAACGTAGGAAAGCCTGAAGCTTTCTTT. The V and J genes are TRBV30 and TRBJ1-1; D not certain. Germline V lookup: CDR1 GTSNPN, CDR2 SVGIG (reference sequence). The CDR3 length is 14 residues. Trimming removed 0 bases at V and 6 bases at J, with 14 bases between.

The rearrangement links TRBV28 to TRBJ1-2, with TRBD1 identical over 7 bases. The germline gives CDR1 MDHEN, CDR2 SYDVKM. The CDR3 is made up of 15 amino acids. Trimming cost V 5 bases and J 5 bases; bases outside gene matches: 11. The CDR3 loop reads CASSPTPGQTYGYTF. CDR3 bases: TGTGCCAGCAGTCCTACACCGGGACAGACTTATGGCTACACCTTC.

The chain uses TRBV27 and TRBJ2-5, with a possible D match to TRBD2 (5 bases). The CDR3 runs 14 residues. Germline V gene data show CDR1 as MNHEY and CDR2 as SMNVEV (reference sequence). Deletions cut 6 bases from V and 4 bases from J, with 15 bases between. CDR3 coding DNA: TGTGCCAGCAGACGGGGTCGAGGTGGAGAGACCCAGTACTTC. As protein: CASRRGRGGETQYF.

The chain recombines TRBV20-1 with TRBJ1-2; D gene unclear. This CDR3 spans 11 amino acids. V was shortened by 6 bases and J by 8 bases, with 13 bases between the two germline ends. Germline V gene data show CDR1 as DFQATT and CDR2 as SNEGSKA (reference sequence). For the CDR3, the DNA is TGCAGTGCCAGACACCCCGGCGGCTACACCTTC. This sequence encodes CSARHPGGYTF.

The V and J genes are TRBV11-2 and TRBJ2-3; D tentatively fits TRBD1 or TRBD2 (5 bases each). Trimming took off 1 base at V and 4 bases at J, with 6 bases between the two ends. There are 13 residues in the CDR3. The germline gives CDR1 SGHAT, CDR2 FQNNGV. CDR3 region: CASSLGGADTQYF. CDR3 bases: TGTGCCAGCAGCTTAGGAGGGGCAGATACGCAGTATTTT.

The chain couples TRBV4-2 to TRBJ1-1; no reliable D call. The CDR3 has 13 amino acids. Trimming pared 4 bases from V and 11 bases from J, leaving 17 bases between. The germline CDR1 and CDR2 sequences are LGHNA and YNFKEQ. The DNA for the CDR3 is TGTGCCAGCAGCCTCAAGGTAGAGTCGGAGGCTTTCTTT. It yields the protein CASSLKVESEAFF.

This clone was observed once. The V gene is TRBV27, the J gene TRBJ1-5, with D perhaps TRBD1 (6 bases). The germline V gene has CDR1 MNHEY and CDR2 SMNVEV (reference sequence). V was shortened by 2 bases and J by 4 bases, with 6 bases between the two germline ends. The CDR3 totals 13 residues. As DNA, the CDR3 is TGTGCCAGCAGTTTAAGGGGGAATCAGCCCCAGCATTTT. It yields the protein CASSLRGNQPQHF.

The chain is built from TRBV19 and TRBJ2-5; D not resolved. Germline CDR1 is LNHDA and CDR2 is SQIVND (reference sequence). The CDR3 totals 11 residues. The V end was cut by 9 bases, the J end by 0 bases, with 5 bases between. CDR3 coding DNA: TGTGCCAGCACGTACCAAGAGACCCAGTACTTC. Its translation is CASTYQETQYF.

The rearrangement uses TRBV19 and TRBJ1-1; TRBD1 is a possible D gene (5 bases). CDR3 length: 15 amino acids. The V and J ends lost 7 bases and 0 bases respectively, with 15 bases between them. Germline-derived CDR1 and CDR2 are LNHDA and SQIVND (reference sequence). In DNA form, the CDR3 reads TGTGCCAGTAAGTATGGAGGGACTTTGAACACTGAAGCTTTCTTT. This encodes CASKYGGTLNTEAFF.

V and J are TRBV28 and TRBJ2-3; 13 nucleotides agree with TRBD2. The germline V gene has CDR1 MDHEN and CDR2 SYDVKM. V shed 5 bases, J shed 6 bases, and the junction held 8 bases outside the gene matches. This CDR3 has 16 amino acids. The CDR3 DNA sequence: TGTGCCAGCAGTCCGGGGACTAGCGGGGAGACGGATACGCAGTATTTT. It translates to CASSPGTSGETDTQYF.

The genes are TRBV7-6 and TRBJ2-2; D unclear. Trimming removed 5 bases from V and 4 bases from J, with 11 bases in between. This CDR3 region has 14 residues. The V gene's germline CDR1 is SGHVS and CDR2 FNYEAQ. CDR3 coding DNA: TGTGCCAGCAGCGGTAGACGAGGCACCGGGGAGCTGTTTTTT. Its translation: CASSGRRGTGELFF.

The chain is built from TRBV6-5 and TRBJ2-7; no reliable D call. Germline-derived CDR1 and CDR2 are MNHEY and SVGAGI. V was shortened by 7 bases and J by 7 bases, with 11 bases between the two germline ends. CDR3 length: 11 residues. The CDR3, as DNA: TGTGCCAGCACTCTCCTGGGGGAGCAGTACTTC. Translated, it gives CASTLLGEQYF.

The chain employs TRBV4-2 and TRBJ2-3; D possibly corresponds to TRBD2 (7 bases). CDR3 length equals 18 residues. Trimming left V 3 bases short and J 2 bases short, with 21 bases between. The germline CDR1 and CDR2 sequences are LGHNA and YNFKEQ. CDR3 loop: CASSQTGGGGGDTDTQYF. In DNA, the CDR3 is TGTGCCAGCAGCCAGACGGGGGGCGGAGGAGGCGACACAGATACGCAGTATTTT.

The genes are TRBV6-5 and TRBJ1-1, with D unresolved. Germline CDR1 is MNHEY and CDR2 is SVGAGI. The V end was cut by 7 bases, the J end by 0 bases, with 12 bases between. CDR3 length equals 14 residues. CDR3 protein: CASTWAAMNTEAFF. The CDR3 DNA reads as TGTGCCAGCACCTGGGCCGCGATGAACACTGAAGCTTTCTTT.

The rearrangement joins TRBV7-6 to TRBJ2-1; D remains unclear. Germline CDR1 reads SGHVS; CDR2 reads FNYEAQ. The V and J ends lost 2 bases and 6 bases respectively, with 14 bases between them. The CDR3 sequence is 15 residues long. The CDR3 spells CASSLMSPRANEQFF. Written as DNA, the CDR3 is TGTGCCAGCAGCTTAATGAGCCCCCGGGCCAATGAGCAGTTCTTC.

The chain links TRBV30 to TRBJ1-2; the D gene is possibly TRBD1 (6 bases). The V end was cut by 4 bases, the J end by 4 bases, with 22 bases between. This CDR3 spans 16 amino acids. The V gene's germline CDR1 is GTSNPN and CDR2 SVGIG (reference sequence). CDR3 sequence reads: CAWNQLQGLHLYGYTF. CDR3 nucleotides: TGTGCCTGGAATCAGCTTCAGGGGCTCCATCTCTATGGCTACACCTTC.

The genes are TRBV11-2 and TRBJ2-1, with TRBD2 matching over 16 bases. CDR1 and CDR2 from the germline V gene are SGHAT and FQNNGV. The ends lost 2 bases at V and 13 bases at J; junction bases unmatched: 5. The CDR3 extends over 15 amino acids. Here the CDR3 DNA reads TGTGCCAGCAGCTTACCCGGGACTAGCGGGAGGGACCAGTTCTTC. Amino acid sequence: CASSLPGTSGRDQFF.

This chain joins TRBV5-6 and TRBJ1-4; D is possibly TRBD1 (6 bases). CDR1 SGHDT and CDR2 YYEEEE come from the germline V gene. The CDR3 covers 13 residues. The ends were cut back, 0 bases at V and 9 bases at J, with 9 bases in the middle. CDR3 coding DNA: TGTGCCAGCAGCTTGGGGACAGTGAAAAAACTGTTTTTT. Protein product: CASSLGTVKKLFF.

The rearrangement joins TRBV19 to TRBJ1-1; unclear D gene. V dropped 2 bases and J dropped 3 bases, with 10 bases sitting between them. Per germline, CDR1 LNHDA and CDR2 SQIVND (reference sequence). This CDR3 is 14 amino acids long. CDR3 DNA: TGTGCCAGTAGTATAAACCGGGCCGACACTGAAGCTTTCTTT. The encoded protein is CASSINRADTEAFF.

The chain carries TRBV28 and TRBJ1-5, with no clear D. The germline V gene has CDR1 MDHEN and CDR2 SYDVKM. The CDR3 is 14 residues long. V was clipped by 6 bases and J by 0 bases, with 9 bases between them. The CDR3 sequence: CASSFRYSNQPQHF. CDR3 in DNA: TGTGCCAGCAGCTTTCGATATAGCAATCAGCCCCAGCATTTT.

The genes are TRBV4-3 and TRBJ1-1; D is uncertain. Trimming left V 0 bases short and J 0 bases short, with 14 bases between. The CDR3 extends over 17 amino acids. CDR1 and CDR2 from the germline V gene are LGHNA and YSLEER. CDR3 loop: CASSQDRMVGLNTEAFF. For the CDR3, the DNA is TGCGCCAGCAGCCAAGATCGTATGGTAGGTTTGAACACTGAAGCTTTCTTT.